This T cell receptor beta chain comes out of a study of post-analysis software for immune sequencing data. The wider study: Clinical courses comprised relapsing-remitting, secondary progressive and progressive-relapsing multiple sclerosis. Study results and caveats: Patients had higher frequencies than controls of about five TRBV segments, including TRBV5-6, TRBV5-1 and TRBV20-1. The study found significantly lower normalized Chao1 diversity in multiple sclerosis patients than in controls. Co-batched samples clustered tightly together by F measure.

Unique molecular identifiers had been added to the TCR beta cDNA libraries. TCRdb re-derived calls from the PCR reads in MiXCR, one entry per CDR3 protein. The profile shows approximately 730,000 distinct CDR3 sequences, 46% of them singletons. Trimming removed 4 bases at V and 4 bases at J, with 8 bases between. Per germline, CDR1 LGHDT and CDR2 YNNKEL (reference sequence). There are 13 residues in the CDR3. To note about this clonotype: As yet, its antigen is unknown.

This chain connects TRBV3-1 to TRBJ2-1; D ambiguous. The sample was blood. The TCR sequence derives from a girl between 5 and 17 years old with multiple sclerosis. CDR3 in amino acids: CASSPSAYNEQFF. The CDR3 DNA follows: TGTGCCAGCAGCCCCTCAGCGTACAATGAGCAGTTCTTC.